Ten or more counts support the clone carrying this T cell receptor beta chain. Its cognate antigen is unknown. For the diagnoses, clinical symptoms, serum thyroxine and TRAb, thyroid ultrasound and orbital computed tomography were used. Trimming pared 2 bases from V and 0 bases from J, leaving 11 bases between. CDR1 MNHEY and CDR2 SVGEGT come from the germline V gene. There are 16 residues in the CDR3. These data come from a study of T cells in Graves' hyperthyroidism and ophthalmopathy. For the study at large: Once the initial diagnosis was made, peripheral blood was obtained before any treatment.

There were TCR beta CDR3 regions amplified from RNA transcripts. The HTBI set primed first-round TCR CDR3 RT-PCR. One entry per CDR3 protein results from TCRdb running MiXCR on the multiplex PCR reads. The repertoire consists of about 620,000 distinct CDR3 sequences, with around 15% occurring once and the leading ten covering approximately 3.8%. Points from the study as a whole: Blood also held most thyroid clonotypes expanded beyond 0.001. Progression to ophthalmopathy was predicted a median of about six months early.

This TCR was sampled from a young woman with Graves' hyperthyroidism. The source material was blood. The chain has TRBV6-2 or TRBV6-3 and TRBJ1-3; D might be TRBD1 (5 bases). CDR3 sequence: CASSYGTYTSGNTIYF. DNA of the CDR3: TGTGCCAGCAGTTACGGGACTTACACCTCTGGAAACACCATATATTTT.